Each of the 17 T cell receptor beta chains below was sequenced from the same sample in a study of OX40 agonist ivuxolimab in advanced cancers. Assay: immunoSEQ multiplex PCR; the TCRdb copy retains only in-frame clones and omits some. The data hold 43,000 or so clones, with 75% to 90% observed a single time. The sequencing used CD4+ or CD8+ T cells sorted from blood, collected in a trial of the OX40 agonist ivuxolimab. These receptors were taken from an adult with an advanced solid tumor such as melanoma, head and neck, liver or kidney cancer.

This clone was seen more than once but under ten times. The rearrangement uses TRBV19 and TRBJ2-1; 8 positions match TRBD2. The CDR3 totals 19 residues. V lost 0 bases to trimming and J lost 0 bases; unmatched junction nucleotides: 10. Germline V gene data show CDR1 as LNHDA and CDR2 as SQIVND (reference sequence). Here the CDR3 DNA reads TGTGCCAGTAGTATAGATCTCATCACGAGCGGGAGCTCCTACAATGAGCAGTTCTTC. It is translated as CASSIDLITSGSSYNEQFF.

The V and J genes are TRBV27 and TRBJ2-5; no clear D gene. The ends were cut back, 4 bases at V and 5 bases at J, with 14 bases in the middle. The length of the CDR3 is 14 residues. Germline CDR1 MNHEY, CDR2 SMNVEV (reference sequence). CDR3 sequence reads: CASSSLLRWETQYF. CDR3 coding DNA: TGTGCCAGCAGTTCTCTGTTACGCTGGGAGACCCAGTACTTC.

The chain is built from TRBV4-2 and TRBJ1-1; D is unresolved. Trimming took 5 bases from V and 8 from J, leaving 12 bases between them. Germline assignment: CDR1 LGHNA and CDR2 YNFKEQ. This CDR3 spans 12 amino acids. The CDR3 DNA reads TGTGCCAGCAGCTTTATAGGCAGCGAAGCTTTCTTT. Its protein product is CASSFIGSEAFF.

The chain combines TRBV13 with TRBJ1-2; 12 bases map to TRBD1. The J segment lost 4 bases and the V segment lost 0 bases, leaving 9 bases of the junction unmatched. The germline V gene has CDR1 PRHDT and CDR2 FYEKMQ (reference sequence). The CDR3 totals 18 residues. The CDR3: CASSLGSGTGGRVYGYTF. CDR3 nucleotides: TGTGCCAGCAGCTTAGGGTCCGGGACAGGGGGCCGTGTCTATGGCTACACCTTC.

The chain couples TRBV2 to TRBJ1-1, with 7 positions matching TRBD1. V gave up 2 bases and J gave up 4 bases; unmatched junction bases: 4. The germline CDR1 and CDR2 sequences are SNHLY and FYNNEI. The CDR3 has 14 residues. This chain's CDR3 is CASSEWAGGTEAFF. The CDR3 nucleotides are TGTGCCAGCAGTGAATGGGCAGGGGGCACTGAAGCTTTCTTT.

V is TRBV14 and J is TRBJ2-7; D unresolved. The CDR3 extends over 12 amino acids. CDR1 is SGHDN, CDR2 FVKESK, per germline. The V end lost 0 bases, the J end lost 0 bases, and 0 bases lay between the germline ends. The DNA for the CDR3 is TGTGCCAGCAGCCAAGACTCCTACGAGCAGTACTTC. It encodes CASSQDSYEQYF.

The chain links TRBV13 to TRBJ2-5; possibly TRBD1 for D (5 bases). The CDR3 sequence is 13 residues long. Germline CDR1 is PRHDT and CDR2 is FYEKMQ (reference sequence). Deletions cut 6 bases from V and 1 base from J, with 9 bases between. The CDR3 DNA reads as TGTGCCAGCAGTCCGGACATCCAAGAGACCCAGTACTTC. The encoded protein is CASSPDIQETQYF.

CDR3 sequence (DNA): TGTGCCAGCAGCGTAGATCAAAGAACCTACGAGCAGTACTTC. Translation gives CASSVDQRTYEQYF. This sequence joins TRBV13 and TRBJ2-7; D gene ambiguous. Germline assignment: CDR1 PRHDT and CDR2 FYEKMQ (reference sequence). This CDR3 comprises 14 residues. V gave up 5 bases and J gave up 2 bases, with 13 bases separating them.

The J gene is TRBJ2-4, the V gene TRBV2; 16 nucleotides align to TRBD2. V was pared by 6 bases and J by 1 base, with 9 bases of the junction left unmatched. Germline assignment: CDR1 SNHLY and CDR2 FYNNEI. CDR3 length equals 19 residues. The CDR3 spells CASSGGLAGGWWAKNIQYF. CDR3 in DNA: TGTGCCAGCAGCGGGGGACTAGCGGGAGGGTGGTGGGCCAAAAACATTCAGTACTTC.

The chain carries TRBV5-1 and TRBJ1-6; 9 positions agree with TRBD1. This CDR3 is built from 15 residues. Germline V CDR1 and CDR2: SGHRS, YFSETQ. V shed 4 bases and J 6 bases; nucleotides not matched to a gene: 5. The CDR3, as DNA: TGCGCCAGCAGCCAAGGGACAGGGAGTAATTCACCCCTCCACTTT. This translates into CASSQGTGSNSPLHF. The whole variable domain, filled in from reference TRBV5-1 and TRBJ1-6, reads KAGVTQTPRYLIKTRGQQVTLSCSPISGHRSVSWYQQTPGQGLQFLFEYFSETQRNKGNFPGRFSGRQFSNSRSEMNVSTLELGDSALYLCASSQGTGSNSPLHFGNGTRLTVT.

The genes are TRBV28 and TRBJ2-6; 9 bases are shared with TRBD1. The CDR3 is made up of 16 amino acids. The germline V gene has CDR1 MDHEN and CDR2 SYDVKM. The V gene end was trimmed by 7 bases and the J gene end by 4 bases; junction bases not matched to a gene: 8. This CDR3 is CASTTQGAQGANVLTF. The DNA for the CDR3 is TGTGCCAGCACAACACAGGGGGCGCAGGGGGCCAACGTCCTGACTTTC.

The chain employs TRBV10-2 and TRBJ1-1, with no clear D. From germline, CDR1 is WSHSY and CDR2 SAAADI. The CDR3 extends over 14 amino acids. V lost 2 bases and J 1 base, leaving 8 bases between the germline ends. The CDR3 region has the DNA TGCGCCAGCAGTGAGAGGGCAGGGAACACTGAAGCTTTCTTT. It is translated as CASSERAGNTEAFF.

This rearrangement joins TRBV19 to TRBJ2-5, with a weak D call TRBD1 (6 bases). CDR1 is LNHDA, CDR2 SQIVND, per germline (reference sequence). V lost 1 base, J lost 7 bases, and 10 bases lay in between. The CDR3 is 13 residues long. The CDR3 protein is CASSIGQAGTQYF. Written as DNA, the CDR3 is TGTGCCAGTAGTATAGGACAGGCGGGGACCCAGTACTTC.

The chain recombines TRBV5-6 with TRBJ2-3, with 8 bases identical to TRBD1. This CDR3 has 15 amino acids. Looked up from germline, CDR1 is SGHDT and CDR2 is YYEEEE. The J segment lost 3 bases and the V segment lost 0 bases, leaving 3 bases of the junction unmatched. DNA for the CDR3: TGTGCCAGCAGCTTGGGACAGGGGCGGACAGATACGCAGTATTTT. It translates to CASSLGQGRTDTQYF.

The chain couples TRBV7-9 to TRBJ1-1; perhaps TRBD1 as D (6 bases). This CDR3 is built from 15 residues. Germline V gives CDR1 SEHNR, CDR2 FQNEAQ (reference sequence). Trimming pared 2 bases from V and 5 bases from J, leaving 15 bases between. The CDR3 reads CASSLWSGGGTEAFF. For the CDR3, the DNA is TGTGCCAGCAGCTTATGGTCCGGGGGCGGAACTGAAGCTTTCTTT. Using reference TRBV7-9 and TRBJ1-1 for the parts outside the CDR3, the full variable domain is DTGVSQNPRHKITKRGQNVTFRCDPISEHNRLYWYRQTLGQGPEFLTYFQNEAQLEKSRLLSDRFSAERPKGSFSTLEIQRTEQGDSAMYLCASSLWSGGGTEAFFGQGTRLTVV.

The rearrangement joins TRBV28 to TRBJ1-2; 7 bases agree with TRBD1. The CDR3 runs to 14 residues. The V gene's germline CDR1 is MDHEN and CDR2 SYDVKM. V lost 6 bases and J lost 2; bases outside the gene matches: 6. CDR3 in amino acids: CASRSGQVNYGYTF. CDR3 nucleotide sequence: TGTGCCAGCAGATCAGGACAGGTGAACTATGGCTACACCTTC.

This chain connects TRBV6-6 to TRBJ2-1; no clear D. The V gene lost 6 bases and the J gene lost 5 bases, with 11 bases spanning the gap. The CDR3 is made up of 13 amino acids. Germline V lookup: CDR1 MNHNY, CDR2 SVGAGI (reference sequence). In DNA, the CDR3 is TGTGCCAGCAGCCAGAGAGGCAACAATGAGCAGTTCTTC. The encoded protein is CASSQRGNNEQFF.